What follows is one T cell receptor beta chain and its context. The CDR3 is 16 amino acids. Per the germline V gene, CDR1 is MDHEN and CDR2 is SYDVKM. V gave up 5 bases and J gave up 3 bases, with 19 bases separating them. Extraction of total RNA produced a minimum of 5 micrograms from each sample. This sample is part of a study of blood T cells in healthy people across ages. Sample-barcoded 5' priming and a J-beta primer mix drove a second PCR of about 6 to 12 cycles. MiXCR, applied by TCRdb to the 5' RACE reads, yields one record per CDR3 protein. This table has approximately 1,700,000 distinct CDR3 sequences, about two fifths appearing once.

This rearrangement joins TRBV28 to TRBJ1-2; D might be TRBD1 (5 bases). The sequence was obtained from a human donor in good health. The sequenced material came from blood. DNA of the CDR3: TGTGCCAGCAGTCTAGGGAGGAGGGGTTTGGACTATGGCTACACCTTC. Its protein product is CASSLGRRGLDYGYTF.